Presented here are 27 T cell receptor beta chains from one specimen sequenced in a study of blood T cell repertoires in COVID-19. Assay: immunoSEQ multiplex PCR; the TCRdb copy retains only in-frame clones and omits some. The data contain 250,000 to 400,000 clones, approximately 91% of them seen just once; the ten biggest clones take up approximately 5%. The sequencing sample was made of PBMCs or T cells enriched from blood (not recorded which). The source is a man aged 55 to 70 who had recovered from COVID-19.

The chain has TRBV7-9 and TRBJ2-3; 10 bases line up with TRBD2. The CDR3 length is 15 residues. J lost 3 bases, V lost 2 bases, and 2 bases had no gene match. The germline gives CDR1 SEHNR, CDR2 FQNEAQ (reference sequence). The CDR3 region is CASSLLSGRTDTQYF. In nucleotides, the CDR3 is TGTGCCAGCAGCTTACTTAGCGGGAGGACAGATACGCAGTATTTT.

This clone was recorded only once. The chain couples TRBV6-5 to TRBJ1-4, with TRBD1 matching over 7 bases. From germline, CDR1 is MNHEY and CDR2 SVGAGI. The CDR3 is 15 amino acids. The V segment lost 8 bases and the J segment 5 bases; nucleotides outside the gene matches: 11. CDR3 bases: TGTGCCAGCGCCTCGTTACAGGGGTACAATGAAAAACTGTTTTTT. Encoded protein: CASASLQGYNEKLFF.

This chain connects TRBV10-3 to TRBJ2-3, with 8 bases that match TRBD2. CDR1 ENHRY and CDR2 SYGVKD come from the germline V gene. Trimming cost V 2 bases and J 2 bases; bases outside gene matches: 6. The CDR3 has 16 amino acids. CDR3 residues: CAISEHSGSITDTQYF. Written as DNA, the CDR3 is TGTGCCATCAGTGAGCACAGCGGGAGTATCACAGATACGCAGTATTTT.

The chain has TRBV18 and TRBJ2-7, with 8 bases identical to TRBD1. This CDR3 spans 16 amino acids. The germline V gene encodes CDR1 KGHSH and CDR2 LQKENI. The V segment lost 5 bases and the J segment 2 bases; nucleotides outside the gene matches: 11. CDR3: CASSRVPLTGAYEQYF. The CDR3 DNA is TGTGCCAGCTCAAGGGTCCCCCTGACAGGGGCCTACGAGCAGTACTTC.

The rearrangement links TRBV11-2 to TRBJ2-7, with D unclear. V was trimmed by 0 bases and J by 1 base, leaving 7 bases between them. Per the germline V gene, CDR1 is SGHAT and CDR2 is FQNNGV. This CDR3 is built from 14 residues. CDR3 sequence (DNA): TGTGCCAGCAGCTTAGATAGCAATTCCTACGAGCAGTACTTC. The encoded protein is CASSLDSNSYEQYF.

This clone was picked up one time. The J gene is TRBJ1-1, the V gene TRBV11-1; a weak D match, TRBD1 (6 bases). Germline V lookup: CDR1 SGHAT, CDR2 FQDESV (reference sequence). The CDR3 sequence is 15 residues long. V shed 5 bases and J shed 1 base, with 14 bases lying between them. The CDR3 sequence is CASSADSSWNTEAFF. The CDR3 DNA reads TGTGCCAGCAGCGCGGACAGCAGTTGGAACACTGAAGCTTTCTTT.

The chain links TRBV5-1 to TRBJ2-3, with TRBD2 as a possible D gene (6 bases). V was cut by 0 bases and J by 3 bases, with 11 bases left in between. Per germline, CDR1 SGHRS and CDR2 YFSETQ. This CDR3 has 15 residues. The CDR3, as DNA: TGCGCCAGCAGCTTGGCCTTGGAGGGGACAGATACGCAGTATTTT. It specifies CASSLALEGTDTQYF.

V gene TRBV28 combines with J gene TRBJ1-1; D remains ambiguous. Trimming shortened V by 5 bases and J by 3 bases, and 7 bases separated the two germline ends. Germline loops: CDR1 MDHEN, CDR2 SYDVKM. This CDR3 has 12 residues. The DNA of the CDR3 is TGTGCCAGCAGTCCTCTCTACACTGAAGCTTTCTTT. Its protein is CASSPLYTEAFF.

This chain uses TRBV3-1 (or the pseudogene TRBV3-2) with TRBJ2-7, with TRBD1 identical over 9 bases. The CDR3 contains 14 residues. J was trimmed by 6 bases and V by 1 base; bases with no gene match: 4. Per germline, CDR1 LGHDT and CDR2 YNNKEL (reference sequence). The CDR3 is CASSQGTGVGEQYF. The CDR3 DNA follows: TGTGCCAGCAGCCAAGGGACAGGGGTAGGCGAGCAGTACTTC.

The rearrangement uses TRBV28 and TRBJ2-2; 7 nucleotides line up with TRBD1. The CDR3 is made up of 14 amino acids. Per germline, CDR1 MDHEN and CDR2 SYDVKM. V was pared by 3 bases and J by 5 bases, with 3 bases of the junction left unmatched. CDR3 nucleotides: TGTGCCAGCAGTTTTACAGGGGATACCGGGGAGCTGTTTTTT. Translation: CASSFTGDTGELFF. Together with reference TRBV28 and TRBJ2-2, the CDR3 gives the full variable domain: DVKVTQSSRYLVKRTGEKVFLECVQDMDHENMFWYRQDPGLGLRLIYFSYDVKMKEKGDIPEGYSVSREKKERFSLILESASTNQTSMYLCASSFTGDTGELFFGEGSRLTVL.

This rearrangement joins TRBV6-5 to TRBJ2-3; 8 nucleotides agree with TRBD2. The CDR3 has 13 amino acids. With V trimmed by 8 bases and J by 4 bases, 5 bases remained unmatched. Germline-derived CDR1 and CDR2 are MNHEY and SVGAGI. CDR3 amino acids: CASGSGNADTQYF. As DNA, the CDR3 is TGTGCCAGCGGTAGCGGGAACGCAGATACGCAGTATTTT.

The CDR3, as DNA: TGTGCCAGCAGTTACTTCGGACAGGACTACAATGAGCAGTTCTTC. Translating gives CASSYFGQDYNEQFF. The chain links TRBV6-5 to TRBJ2-1; 7 nucleotides agree with TRBD1. Trimming took 1 base from V and 3 from J; bases not matched to a gene: 3. Germline lookup yields CDR1 MNHEY and CDR2 SVGAGI. The CDR3 consists of 15 residues.

The chain combines TRBV5-1 with TRBJ2-4, with 12 bases fitting TRBD2. The J segment lost 0 bases and the V segment lost 0 bases, leaving 1 base of the junction unmatched. This CDR3 is 17 amino acids long. CDR1 and CDR2 (germline): SGHRS, YFSETQ. The CDR3 is CASSLGLAGVAKNIQYF. The CDR3 DNA is TGCGCCAGCAGCTTGGGACTAGCGGGAGTAGCCAAAAACATTCAGTACTTC.

This chain uses TRBV19 with TRBJ1-6, with D perhaps matching TRBD1 (6 bases). V was shortened by 5 bases and J by 9 bases, with 20 bases between the two germline ends. Germline assignment: CDR1 LNHDA and CDR2 SQIVND (reference sequence). The length of the CDR3 is 16 residues. CDR3 DNA sequence: TGTGCCAGTAGTGGCAACAGGGTTAGCGCTGGTTCACCCCTCCACTTT. It yields the protein CASSGNRVSAGSPLHF.

CDR3 in amino acids: CASSPGLGWGEKLFF. CDR3 DNA: TGTGCCAGCAGCCCAGGACTTGGGTGGGGTGAAAAACTGTTTTTT. The chain is built from TRBV5-5 and TRBJ1-4; no reliable D call. Trimming took off 4 bases at V and 7 bases at J, with 17 bases between the two ends. Per germline, CDR1 SGHKS and CDR2 YYEKEE (reference sequence). The CDR3 is made up of 15 amino acids.

This chain joins TRBV3-1 (or the pseudogene TRBV3-2) and TRBJ2-1; tentative D call: TRBD2 (6 bases). This CDR3 has 14 residues. With 4 bases removed from V and 2 bases from J, the gap between germline ends came to 9 bases. CDR1 and CDR2 (germline): LGHDT, YNNKEL (reference sequence). CDR3: CASSPSSAYNEQFF. The CDR3 DNA reads as TGTGCCAGCAGCCCATCTAGCGCCTACAATGAGCAGTTCTTC.

In this sample, this clone turned up once. The chain joins TRBV6-6 to TRBJ1-2; the D is unclear. CDR1 is MNHNY and CDR2 is SVGAGI in the germline V gene (reference sequence). The CDR3 runs 12 residues. V lost 10 bases to trimming and J lost 0 bases, with 9 bases between them. For the CDR3, the DNA is TGTGCCACCCAGAACCCTAACTATGGCTACACCTTC. Amino acid sequence: CATQNPNYGYTF.

The V gene is TRBV6-2 or TRBV6-3, the J gene TRBJ2-7; D is uncertain. The V end lost 6 bases, the J end lost 0 bases, and 21 bases lay between the germline ends. The germline CDR1 and CDR2 sequences are MNHEY and SVGEGT. This CDR3 has 17 residues. The CDR3 protein is CASSRLPRAQSSYEQYF. In DNA form, the CDR3 reads TGTGCCAGCAGCCGCCTCCCCCGAGCGCAAAGCTCCTACGAGCAGTACTTC.

In its sample, this clone was seen once. This chain links TRBV19 with TRBJ1-2; D uncertain. The CDR3 totals 14 residues. Germline CDR1 is LNHDA and CDR2 is SQIVND (reference sequence). Deletions cut 4 bases from V and 3 bases from J, with 12 bases between. The CDR3 nucleotides read TGTGCCAGTAGTAGAAGGCGGGCAGACTATGGCTACACCTTC. Translated, it gives CASSRRRADYGYTF.

J is TRBJ2-1 and V is TRBV25-1, with 11 nucleotides matching TRBD2. V shed 2 bases and J 6 bases; nucleotides not matched to a gene: 6. The germline V gene encodes CDR1 MGHDK and CDR2 SYGVNS. The CDR3 sequence is 16 residues long. CDR3 amino acids: CASSERVAGGLNEQFF. CDR3 nucleotides: TGTGCCAGCAGTGAACGTGTAGCGGGAGGGCTCAATGAGCAGTTCTTC.

The chain combines TRBV24-1 with TRBJ2-1, with TRBD2 identical over 7 bases. CDR1 and CDR2 from the germline V gene are KGHDR and SFDVKD. This CDR3 comprises 16 residues. J was trimmed by 7 bases and V by 4 bases; bases with no gene match: 12. DNA of the CDR3: TGTGCCACCAGTGACAGGGAGGACTGGGGGGGGAATGAGCAGTTCTTC. Translating it yields CATSDREDWGGNEQFF.

The chain uses TRBV5-1 and TRBJ2-5; 7 nucleotides line up with TRBD2. Trimming at V came to 2 bases and at J to 5 bases, leaving 9 bases not matched to a gene. The CDR3 covers 15 residues. Per germline, CDR1 SGHRS and CDR2 YFSETQ. This CDR3 is CASSFGGGRGETQYF. DNA for the CDR3: TGCGCCAGCAGCTTCGGCGGCGGGAGAGGGGAGACCCAGTACTTC.

CDR3 bases: TGTGCCAGCAGGGTCCCACAGGGGAAGCCCTCCTTCAGACCCCTCCACTTT. This codes for CASRVPQGKPSFRPLHF. This chain connects TRBV11-2 to TRBJ1-6; 7 bases match TRBD1. This CDR3 spans 17 amino acids. CDR1 is SGHAT and CDR2 is FQNNGV in the germline V gene. After removal of 6 bases from V and 12 bases from J, the junction contained 20 bases not matched to a gene.

The chain combines TRBV2 with TRBJ2-5, with 7 bases that match TRBD1. Germline V gene lookup returns CDR1 SNHLY and CDR2 FYNNEI. The CDR3 length is 15 residues. The ends lost 1 base at V and 1 base at J; junction bases unmatched: 3. The DNA for the CDR3 is TGTGCCAGCAGTGAAGTAAGGGGGCCCCAAGAGACCCAGTACTTC. This sequence encodes CASSEVRGPQETQYF.

The chain recombines TRBV18 with TRBJ1-6, with TRBD1 identical over 8 bases. The CDR3 has 16 residues. The junction had 9 bases not matched to a gene; V was cut back by 3 bases and J by 8 bases. The V gene's germline CDR1 is KGHSH and CDR2 LQKENI. The CDR3 coding sequence is TGTGCCAGCTCACCCCGTAGTGGGACAGGCGATTCACCCCTCCACTTT. Translation gives CASSPRSGTGDSPLHF.

This clone was observed a few times. The rearrangement joins TRBV29-1 to TRBJ2-5; weak D call: TRBD1 (5 bases). Germline values: CDR1 SQVTM, CDR2 ANQGSEA. Between the trimmed V and J ends, which lost 3 bases and 1 base, there was a span of 12 bases. The CDR3 totals 14 residues. The CDR3 DNA is TGCAGCGTTGACGGTACAGGCGGCCAAGAGACCCAGTACTTC. It translates to CSVDGTGGQETQYF.

V gene TRBV24-1 combines with J gene TRBJ2-1; 10 nucleotides agree with TRBD1. The CDR3 is 14 residues long. After removal of 8 bases from V and 5 bases from J, the junction contained 5 bases not matched to a gene. Germline loops: CDR1 KGHDR, CDR2 SFDVKD. The CDR3 loop is CATTGTGANNEQFF. In nucleotides, the CDR3 is TGTGCCACCACAGGGACAGGGGCAAACAATGAGCAGTTCTTC.